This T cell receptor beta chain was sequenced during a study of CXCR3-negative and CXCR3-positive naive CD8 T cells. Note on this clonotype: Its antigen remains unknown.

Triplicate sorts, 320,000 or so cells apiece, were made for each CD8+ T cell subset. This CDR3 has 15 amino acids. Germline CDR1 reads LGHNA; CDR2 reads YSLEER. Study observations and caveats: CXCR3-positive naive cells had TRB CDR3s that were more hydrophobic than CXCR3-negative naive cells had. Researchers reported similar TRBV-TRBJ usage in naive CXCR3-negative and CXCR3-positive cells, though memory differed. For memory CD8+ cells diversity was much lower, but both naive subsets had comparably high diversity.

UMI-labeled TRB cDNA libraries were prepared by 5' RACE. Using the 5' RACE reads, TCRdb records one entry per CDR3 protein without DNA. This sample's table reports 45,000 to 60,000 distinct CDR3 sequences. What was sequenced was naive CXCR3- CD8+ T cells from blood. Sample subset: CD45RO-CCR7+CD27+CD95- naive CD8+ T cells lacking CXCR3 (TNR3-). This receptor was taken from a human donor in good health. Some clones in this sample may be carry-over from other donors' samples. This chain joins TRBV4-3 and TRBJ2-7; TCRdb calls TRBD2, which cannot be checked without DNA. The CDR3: CASSQGTPFSYEQYF.